The 5 T cell receptor beta chains in this list originate from one sample, sequenced in a study of cytomegalovirus exposure and HLA in healthy donors. PCR used 60 Vbeta primers and 13 Jbeta primers. Sequencing used immunoSEQ multiplex PCR; TCRdb keeps in-frame clones, though not all of them. The sample contains around 120,000 clones, less than 75% of which appear only once. The sample comprised PBMCs. These receptors were taken from a man aged 35 to 55 in good health and CMV-seropositive.

V gene TRBV27 combines with J gene TRBJ1-5; D is ambiguous. This CDR3 region has 15 residues. With 0 bases removed from V and 0 bases from J, the gap between germline ends came to 6 bases. Germline values: CDR1 MNHEY, CDR2 SMNVEV (reference sequence). The CDR3 protein is CASSLSRGSNQPQHF. CDR3 nucleotide sequence: TGTGCCAGCAGTTTATCCCGAGGTAGCAATCAGCCCCAGCATTTT.

This chain joins TRBV18 and TRBJ2-5; 11 nucleotides agree with TRBD1. Germline CDR1 and CDR2: KGHSH and LQKENI. The CDR3 has 16 residues. V dropped 0 bases and J dropped 6; count of bases not matched to a gene: 6. CDR3 nucleotide sequence: TGTGCCAGCTCACCACCACAGGGACAGGGGGAAAAGACCCAGTACTTC. Its translation is CASSPPQGQGEKTQYF.

This clone came up once. The chain joins TRBV30 to TRBJ2-7, with D maybe TRBD1 (6 bases). Trimming pared 0 bases from V and 5 bases from J, leaving 14 bases between. The CDR3 has 14 residues. Germline-derived CDR1 and CDR2 are GTSNPN and SVGIG (reference sequence). The CDR3 nucleotides read TGTGCCTGGAGTGTAAAACAGGGTTTCCACGAGCAGTACGTC. Its translation: CAWSVKQGFHEQYV.

This clone was seen a few times. The chain combines TRBV7-8 with TRBJ2-6, with D unresolved. Germline assignment: CDR1 SGHVS and CDR2 FQNEAQ. The CDR3 covers 16 residues. The germline V and J ends were trimmed by 1 base and 0 bases, with 7 bases remaining between them. The CDR3, as DNA: TGTGCCAGCAGCTTAGAGACGGGCTCTGGGGCCAACGTCCTGACTTTC. Translation: CASSLETGSGANVLTF.

The chain joins TRBV11-2 to TRBJ1-2, with TRBD1 matching over 9 bases. The CDR3 spans 18 residues. The V gene's germline CDR1 is SGHAT and CDR2 FQNNGV. V gave up 1 base and J gave up 0 bases; unmatched junction bases: 9. The CDR3 sequence is CASSLVGDTGGANYGYTF. The CDR3 bases are TGTGCCAGCAGCTTAGTGGGGGACACAGGGGGCGCTAACTATGGCTACACCTTC.